This T cell receptor beta chain stems from a study of identical twins. Whole-study findings and limits: Abundant cord blood beta clonotypes carried fewer insertions; memory repertoires showed none.

All donors comprised healthy Caucasians. On this clonotype itself: What it binds is not known.

TCRdb independently ran MiXCR on the 5' RACE reads; one entry per CDR3 protein. The sample lists 200,000 or so distinct CDR3 sequences, 7.5% seen once, with 1.5% to 2.5% in the top ten. The data were also submitted as part of a second study, on yellow fever vaccine responses in identical twins.

The specimen sequenced was memory (CD45RO+) T cells sorted from blood. This clonotype originated in a woman between 18 and 29 years old in good health.

The CDR3: CASSEWRAGELFF. For the CDR3, the DNA is TGTGCCAGCAGTGAATGGAGGGCCGGGGAGCTGTTTTTT. The chain joins TRBV6-1 to TRBJ2-2; a weak D match, TRBD2 (6 bases). Trimming cost V 2 bases and J 6 bases, with 7 bases left between them. Germline V gene lookup returns CDR1 MNHNS and CDR2 SASEGT. CDR3 size: 13 residues.